One TCR beta chain is described in this entry. The V segment lost 2 bases and the J segment 1 base; nucleotides outside the gene matches: 11. CDR1 MNHEY and CDR2 SVGAGI come from the germline V gene. This CDR3 spans 19 amino acids. Time point indicated: pre-sensitization, week 0. Treatment indicated: therapeutic diphenylcyclopropenone sensitization with weekly scalp DPC. This record comes from a study of human T cells and chemical hapten exposure. Each CDR3 protein is one row after TCRdb ran MiXCR on the RACE reads. Among roughly 380,000 distinct CDR3 sequences listed, approximately 5.1% were seen once.

This specimen was whole blood, taken in connection with sensitization to the hapten diphenylcyclopropenone (DPC). The TCR comes from a woman between 50 and 59 years old with alopecia areata. Some clones in this sample may be carry-over from other donors' samples. This chain connects TRBV6-5 to TRBJ2-3, with TRBD2 identical over 11 bases. This chain's CDR3 is CASSYGKVAGGPGTDTQYF. CDR3 nucleotides: TGTGCCAGCAGTTACGGGAAGGTAGCGGGGGGGCCAGGCACAGATACGCAGTATTTT.